Below are 29 T cell receptor beta chains sequenced from a single sample in a study of blood T cell repertoires in COVID-19. Method: immunoSEQ multiplex PCR; TCRdb's copy keeps in-frame clones and lacks some. This table has some 120,000 clones, 87% appearing once. The sample comprised peripheral blood. These receptors were taken from a woman in her fifties or sixties with acute or convalescent COVID-19.

The chain recombines TRBV5-4 with TRBJ2-3; 7 bases fit TRBD2. The germline V gene encodes CDR1 SGHNT and CDR2 YYREEE (reference sequence). With V trimmed by 0 bases and J by 0 bases, 1 base remained unmatched. The CDR3 sequence is 15 residues long. The DNA for the CDR3 is TGTGCCAGCAGCTTGGGTAGCGGGAGCACAGATACGCAGTATTTT. Its protein is CASSLGSGSTDTQYF.

V is TRBV12-3 or TRBV12-4 and J is TRBJ2-2; maybe TRBD2 (6 bases). This CDR3 has 13 residues. Trimming took 6 bases from V and 7 from J, leaving 12 bases between them. The CDR3 is CASRGLRGGELFF. The CDR3 DNA follows: TGTGCCAGCAGGGGACTCCGCGGCGGGGAGCTGTTTTTT.

The V and J genes are TRBV18 and TRBJ1-3; no firm D call. V gave up 4 bases and J gave up 0 bases, with 4 bases separating them. This CDR3 region has 13 residues. Germline CDR1 KGHSH, CDR2 LQKENI. CDR3 nucleotides: TGTGCCAGCTCACGAGACTCTGGAAACACCATATATTTT. This translates into CASSRDSGNTIYF.

This sequence joins TRBV6-5 and TRBJ1-2, with a weak D call TRBD1 (5 bases). Trimming removed 5 bases from V and 6 bases from J, with 10 bases in between. This CDR3 has 12 residues. The germline V gene encodes CDR1 MNHEY and CDR2 SVGAGI. Here the CDR3 reads CASSTRGDGYTF. The CDR3 DNA sequence: TGTGCCAGCAGTACCCGGGGGGATGGCTACACCTTC.

V usage is TRBV7-9 and J usage is TRBJ1-1; possibly TRBD1 for D (6 bases). Germline loops: CDR1 SEHNR, CDR2 FQNEAQ (reference sequence). Between the trimmed V and J ends, which lost 2 bases and 4 bases, there was a span of 11 bases. This CDR3 is 14 amino acids long. CDR3 protein: CASSLPSGATEAFF. The CDR3 bases are TGTGCCAGCAGCTTACCGTCAGGGGCCACTGAAGCTTTCTTT.

The rearrangement links TRBV2 to TRBJ2-3, with 9 bases aligning to TRBD2. This CDR3 comprises 15 residues. J was trimmed by 1 base and V by 3 bases; bases with no gene match: 2. Germline V gene lookup returns CDR1 SNHLY and CDR2 FYNNEI. CDR3 sequence reads: CASSDRTSGTDTQYF. CDR3 DNA: TGTGCCAGCAGTGACCGGACTAGCGGCACAGATACGCAGTATTTT.

The chain carries TRBV10-3 and TRBJ1-2, with 7 bases matching TRBD1. CDR3 length: 14 residues. V shed 3 bases and J 2 bases; nucleotides not matched to a gene: 3. Germline CDR1 is ENHRY and CDR2 is SYGVKD. The CDR3 region has the DNA TGTGCCATCAGTGACCTGGGACAGAACTATGGCTACACCTTC. Its protein product is CAISDLGQNYGYTF.

The rearrangement links TRBV6-2 or TRBV6-3 to TRBJ2-1; D perhaps matches TRBD2 (5 bases). This CDR3 region has 16 residues. Germline CDR1 and CDR2: MNHEY and SVGEGT. The germline V and J ends were trimmed by 0 bases and 5 bases, with 14 bases remaining between them. CDR3 sequence reads: CASSYSPGTADNEQFF. Here the CDR3 DNA reads TGTGCCAGCAGTTACTCGCCGGGAACCGCTGACAATGAGCAGTTCTTC.

This clone was seen a single time. The chain links TRBV7-3 to TRBJ2-2, with D perhaps matching TRBD1 (5 bases). The germline gives CDR1 SGHTA, CDR2 FQGTGA. The V end lost 5 bases, the J end lost 6 bases, and 13 bases lay between the germline ends. This CDR3 comprises 14 residues. CDR3 loop: CASSTGHNPGELFF. CDR3 DNA sequence: TGTGCCAGCAGCACTGGACATAACCCCGGGGAGCTGTTTTTT.

The chain joins TRBV29-1 to TRBJ2-5; TRBD1 aligns across 11 bases. Looked up from germline, CDR1 is SQVTM and CDR2 is ANQGSEA. The CDR3 is made up of 12 amino acids. J was trimmed by 7 bases and V by 5 bases; bases with no gene match: 3. The CDR3 DNA reads as TGCAGCGTTTCCGGGACAGGGGGGACCCAGTACTTC. This sequence encodes CSVSGTGGTQYF.

The chain employs TRBV4-2 and TRBJ2-7; TRBD1 agrees at 12 bases. V lost 2 bases, J lost 3 bases, and 11 bases stayed unmatched. Germline CDR1 is LGHNA and CDR2 is YNFKEQ. The CDR3 covers 18 residues. CDR3 protein: CASSQKTLGTGGIYEQYF. In DNA form, the CDR3 reads TGTGCCAGCAGCCAAAAGACCCTGGGGACAGGGGGCATCTACGAGCAGTACTTC.

The chain joins TRBV24-1 to TRBJ1-2, with a possible D match to TRBD1 (6 bases). CDR1 is KGHDR and CDR2 is SFDVKD in the germline V gene. The CDR3 spans 16 residues. V lost 3 bases and J 6 bases, leaving 19 bases between the germline ends. CDR3 region: CATSDPIGGRGNGYTF. CDR3 coding DNA: TGTGCCACCAGTGATCCGATCGGGGGGCGCGGTAATGGCTACACCTTC.

As to this clone: The same CDR3 can be traced to other DNA sequences in this sample. The chain has TRBV5-1 and TRBJ1-2, with 8 bases matching TRBD1. Germline trimming cut 4 bases from V and 7 bases from J; bases unmatched to any gene: 9. From germline, CDR1 is SGHRS and CDR2 YFSETQ. CDR3 length: 14 amino acids. Here the CDR3 reads CASSPARTGLGYTF. The CDR3 DNA reads as TGCGCCAGCAGCCCAGCCCGGACAGGGCTTGGCTACACCTTC.

This clone was found once. This sequence joins TRBV4-3 and TRBJ1-3; tentative D call: TRBD1 (6 bases). Germline values: CDR1 LGHNA, CDR2 YSLEER. This CDR3 comprises 16 residues. The V end lost 1 base, the J end lost 4 bases, and 14 bases lay between the germline ends. The CDR3: CASSQAITGKGNTIYF. CDR3 sequence (DNA): TGCGCCAGCAGCCAAGCTATCACAGGGAAAGGAAACACCATATATTTT.

The chain is built from TRBV19 and TRBJ1-4, with D possibly matching TRBD1 (6 bases). Germline-derived CDR1 and CDR2 are LNHDA and SQIVND (reference sequence). The CDR3 has 15 residues. The germline V and J ends were trimmed by 0 bases and 4 bases, with 9 bases remaining between them. CDR3: CASSIEGRGNEKLFF. The CDR3, as DNA: TGTGCCAGTAGTATAGAGGGCAGGGGTAATGAAAAACTGTTTTTT.

This clone has ten or more counts. J is TRBJ2-7 and V is TRBV7-2, with 8 bases identical to TRBD1. From germline, CDR1 is SGHTA and CDR2 FQGNSA. CDR3 size: 15 residues. Losses at the gene ends were 3 bases for V and 0 bases for J; bases not matched to a gene: 4. CDR3 sequence: CASSLGTGSSYEQYF. The CDR3 DNA reads TGTGCCAGCAGCTTGGGGACAGGCAGCTCCTACGAGCAGTACTTC.

This chain joins TRBV3-1 (or the pseudogene TRBV3-2) and TRBJ1-1, with no clear D. The germline CDR1 and CDR2 sequences are LGHDT and YNNKEL (reference sequence). This CDR3 has 13 residues. V shed 4 bases and J shed 7 bases, with 13 bases lying between them. CDR3 region: CASSLESGNEAFF. The CDR3 nucleotides read TGTGCCAGCAGCCTAGAATCGGGGAATGAAGCTTTCTTT.

CDR3 region: CASSSRTGSDEQYF. CDR3 nucleotides: TGTGCCAGCAGTTCCAGGACAGGGAGCGACGAGCAGTACTTC. The rearrangement links TRBV6-6 to TRBJ2-7; TRBD1 agrees at 8 bases. The junction had 7 bases not matched to a gene; V was cut back by 4 bases and J by 5 bases. Germline CDR1 is MNHNY and CDR2 is SVGAGI (reference sequence). The CDR3 is made up of 14 amino acids.

CDR3 coding DNA: TGTGCCAGCAGCCAAGAACAGGTCCTATATAATTCACCCCTCCACTTT. As protein: CASSQEQVLYNSPLHF. The J gene is TRBJ1-6, the V gene TRBV3-1 (or the pseudogene TRBV3-2); D is perhaps TRBD1 (5 bases). CDR1 is LGHDT, CDR2 YNNKEL, per germline (reference sequence). This CDR3 has 16 residues. Trimming left V 0 bases short and J 4 bases short, with 10 bases between.

The CDR3 loop reads CASSILAGVTGELFF. CDR3 DNA sequence: TGTGCCAGCAGCATACTAGCGGGAGTTACCGGGGAGCTGTTTTTT. The genes are TRBV27 and TRBJ2-2; 11 positions match TRBD2. The germline V gene has CDR1 MNHEY and CDR2 SMNVEV (reference sequence). V gave up 6 bases and J gave up 5 bases; unmatched junction bases: 5. The CDR3 has 15 amino acids.

The chain carries TRBV15 and TRBJ2-7, with D perhaps TRBD1 (7 bases). Germline CDR1 and CDR2: LNHNV and YYDKDF (reference sequence). The CDR3 spans 15 residues. Trimming left V 0 bases short and J 5 bases short, with 14 bases between. The CDR3 bases are TGTGCCACCAGCAGAGATTACCAGGGGGGCAACGAGCAGTACTTC. It translates to CATSRDYQGGNEQYF.

The rearrangement uses TRBV7-8 and TRBJ2-2; no firm D call. This CDR3 is built from 12 residues. The germline gives CDR1 SGHVS, CDR2 FQNEAQ. Trimming pared 6 bases from V and 8 bases from J, leaving 10 bases between. Here the CDR3 reads CASRYNPGELFF. The CDR3 coding sequence is TGTGCCAGCAGATATAATCCGGGGGAGCTGTTTTTT.

V and J are TRBV7-8 and TRBJ1-5; D not resolved. Germline V gives CDR1 SGHVS, CDR2 FQNEAQ. V was cut by 0 bases and J by 6 bases, with 15 bases left in between. The CDR3 spans 16 residues. The CDR3 sequence is CASSLASLAVSQPQHF. DNA for the CDR3: TGTGCCAGCAGCTTAGCTTCTCTTGCAGTGTCTCAGCCCCAGCATTTT.

The V gene is TRBV7-8, the J gene TRBJ1-6, with a possible D match to TRBD1 (5 bases). V was pared by 0 bases and J by 10 bases, with 16 bases between. The germline V gene encodes CDR1 SGHVS and CDR2 FQNEAQ. This CDR3 has 16 residues. The CDR3 protein is CASSLAPLGGKSPLHF. Written as DNA, the CDR3 is TGTGCCAGCAGCTTAGCCCCATTGGGGGGGAAGTCACCCCTCCACTTT. Complete variable domain (other parts from reference TRBV7-8 and TRBJ1-6): GAGVSQSPRYKVAKRGQDVALRCDPISGHVSLFWYQQALGQGPEFLTYFQNEAQLDKSGLPSDRFFAERPEGSVSTLKIQRTQQEDSAVYLCASSLAPLGGKSPLHFGNGTRLTVT.

The chain is built from TRBV10-3 and TRBJ1-2; D is perhaps TRBD1 (5 bases). The CDR3 totals 13 residues. Trimming cost V 6 bases and J 0 bases, with 8 bases left between them. Germline CDR1 and CDR2: ENHRY and SYGVKD. This CDR3 reads CAISREANYGYTF. In DNA form, the CDR3 reads TGTGCCATCAGCAGGGAGGCTAACTATGGCTACACCTTC.

J is TRBJ2-7 and V is TRBV5-1; 11 positions match TRBD2. The CDR3 spans 14 residues. Germline CDR1 is SGHRS and CDR2 is YFSETQ. V trimming: 3 bases; J trimming: 5 bases; junction bases outside the gene matches: 4. The CDR3 spells CASSSTSGRHEQYF. CDR3 DNA: TGCGCCAGCAGCTCAACTAGCGGGAGACACGAGCAGTACTTC.

The chain is built from TRBV11-2 and TRBJ2-7; 8 bases map to TRBD1. The CDR3 length is 14 residues. Looked up from germline, CDR1 is SGHAT and CDR2 is FQNNGV. V lost 8 bases, J lost 3 bases, and 9 bases stayed unmatched. The CDR3 coding sequence is TGTGCCAGCGTCCGGACAGGGATCTACTACGAGCAGTACTTC. Protein sequence: CASVRTGIYYEQYF.

This clone was observed a handful of times. The chain carries TRBV11-2 and TRBJ2-2; D uncertain. V lost 4 bases and J 5 bases, leaving 11 bases between the germline ends. Germline loops: CDR1 SGHAT, CDR2 FQNNGV. The CDR3 is 14 residues long. The CDR3 DNA reads as TGTGCCAGCAGCTCGAGTCCCCGTACCGGGGAGCTGTTTTTT. As protein: CASSSSPRTGELFF. Full variable domain (rest looked up from reference TRBV11-2 and TRBJ2-2): EAGVAQSPRYKIIEKRQSVAFWCNPISGHATLYWYQQILGQGPKLLIQFQNNGVVDDSQLPKDRFSAERLKGVDSTLKIQPAKLEDSAVYLCASSSSPRTGELFFGEGSRLTVL.

This clone has only a few counts. Other DNA sequences from this sample encode an identical CDR3 as well. This sequence joins TRBV7-2 and TRBJ1-2; 8 bases align to TRBD1. The CDR3 extends over 13 amino acids. After removal of 1 base from V and 8 bases from J, the junction contained 3 bases not matched to a gene. Per the germline V gene, CDR1 is SGHTA and CDR2 is FQGNSA. The CDR3 here is CASSLGQGRGYTF. CDR3 DNA: TGTGCCAGCAGCTTAGGACAGGGGCGAGGCTACACCTTC.